Below, 26 T cell receptor beta chains from the same sample are listed, as sequenced in a study of T cell changes during pregnancy in multiple sclerosis (dated by TCRdb to the late 2010s). Library preparation employed the immunoSEQ multiplex PCR assay. TCRdb's version of the immuneACCESS table is confined to in-frame rearrangements and falls short of the full clone set. An unresolved V gene accounts for under half of the shortfall where checked; the remainder is of unknown origin. The sample table records 95,000 to 110,000 clones; 92% of these occur just once. The leading ten clones occupy 0.65% to 0.9% of the sample. This specimen was peripheral blood, taken in the third trimester of pregnancy. These receptor sequences come from a female donor in good health, enrolled as a control in a pregnancy study.

This chain connects TRBV27 to TRBJ1-2; 8 bases map to TRBD1. The CDR3 is 14 amino acids. The V and J ends lost 0 bases and 7 bases, in that order; junction bases with no gene match: 4. Germline values: CDR1 MNHEY, CDR2 SMNVEV (reference sequence). The CDR3 spells CASSLSQGASGYTF. CDR3 nucleotide sequence: TGTGCCAGCAGTTTATCCCAGGGGGCAAGTGGCTACACCTTC.

The chain is built from TRBV19 and TRBJ1-2; tentative D call: TRBD1 (6 bases). CDR3 length equals 14 residues. CDR1 is LNHDA, CDR2 SQIVND, per germline (reference sequence). V shed 10 bases and J shed 4 bases, with 19 bases lying between them. The CDR3 coding sequence is TGTGCCACCGAGGGGGGGGCCCCATTCTATGGCTACACCTTC. Translated, it gives CATEGGAPFYGYTF.

This chain's CDR3 is CASSQGGGTGFFGYTF. DNA for the CDR3: TGCGCCAGCAGCCAAGGCGGGGGGACAGGGTTCTTTGGCTACACCTTC. V usage is TRBV4-3 and J usage is TRBJ1-2; the match to TRBD1 covers 9 bases. The germline V gene has CDR1 LGHNA and CDR2 YSLEER. Germline trimming cut 1 base from V and 7 bases from J; bases unmatched to any gene: 10. The CDR3 loop spans 16 amino acids.

The chain uses TRBV7-8 and TRBJ2-3; TRBD2 agrees at 14 bases. This CDR3 has 18 amino acids. Germline V gene sequence: CDR1 SGHVS, CDR2 FQNEAQ. Trimming removed 5 bases from V and 3 bases from J; junction bases left unmatched: 10. Here the CDR3 reads CASSPLRLAGGPTDTQYF. The DNA of the CDR3 is TGTGCCAGCAGCCCACTGAGACTAGCGGGGGGGCCGACAGATACGCAGTATTTT.

This clone was detected only once. The rearrangement uses TRBV7-9 and TRBJ2-1; 10 positions agree with TRBD1. Germline assignment: CDR1 SEHNR and CDR2 FQNEAQ (reference sequence). The CDR3 runs to 14 residues. Losses at the gene ends were 5 bases for V and 3 bases for J; bases not matched to a gene: 1. The CDR3 sequence: CASSGQGDYNEQFF. CDR3 nucleotide sequence: TGTGCCAGCAGCGGACAGGGGGACTACAATGAGCAGTTCTTC.

The chain combines TRBV5-6 with TRBJ1-2, with D possibly matching TRBD1 (6 bases). V dropped 5 bases and J dropped 2 bases, with 13 bases sitting between them. Germline-derived CDR1 and CDR2 are SGHDT and YYEEEE. The CDR3 is 14 residues long. CDR3 coding DNA: TGTGCCAGCAGTTCCGGGACACGCAACTATGGCTACACCTTC. As protein: CASSSGTRNYGYTF.

In regard to this clone: The germline gene is not matched at one end of the junction; a read error may be the cause. This chain connects TRBV5-4 to TRBJ2-7, with 10 bases fitting TRBD1. CDR3 length equals 20 residues. CDR1 and CDR2 (germline): SGHNT, YYREEE (reference sequence). The CDR3 sequence is CASSLGTPSTGGAGAYEQYF. CDR3 in DNA: TGTGCCAGCAGTTTGGGGACCCCATCGACAGGGGGCGCTGGGGCCTACGAGCAGTACTTC.

The rearrangement links TRBV11-3 to TRBJ2-3, with D possibly being TRBD1 (5 bases). The ends were cut back, 1 base at V and 6 bases at J, with 14 bases in the middle. Germline-derived CDR1 and CDR2 are SGHNT and YENEEA. This CDR3 comprises 15 residues. CDR3 sequence: CASSLGQLGVDTQYF. The DNA of the CDR3 is TGTGCCAGCAGCTTAGGACAGCTTGGTGTGGATACGCAGTATTTT.

The rearrangement joins TRBV4-2 to TRBJ1-5, with a possible D match to TRBD1 (6 bases). The germline V gene has CDR1 LGHNA and CDR2 YNFKEQ. The germline V and J ends were trimmed by 4 bases and 8 bases, with 12 bases remaining between them. The CDR3 covers 13 residues. Written as DNA, the CDR3 is TGTGCCAGCAGCCCCCCAGGGGTTGAGCCCCAGCATTTT. Its translation is CASSPPGVEPQHF.

The chain joins TRBV28 to TRBJ1-2; D gene uncertain. V lost 4 bases and J lost 3, with 15 bases in between. Germline V gene data show CDR1 as MDHEN and CDR2 as SYDVKM. The CDR3 extends over 15 amino acids. In DNA, the CDR3 is TGTGCCAGCAGTTCCCCGTGGAGGTCCTACTATGGCTACACCTTC. As protein: CASSSPWRSYYGYTF.

The chain links TRBV4-2 to TRBJ2-1; 7 bases align to TRBD1. Trimming at V came to 0 bases and at J to 7 bases, leaving 9 bases not matched to a gene. CDR3 length: 16 residues. The V gene's germline CDR1 is LGHNA and CDR2 YNFKEQ. The CDR3 DNA reads TGTGCCAGCAGCCAAGATTCTACAGGGGCATTTAATGAGCAGTTCTTC. Translation: CASSQDSTGAFNEQFF.

The chain links TRBV6-5 to TRBJ1-1; D gene ambiguous. The CDR3 covers 14 residues. Trimming cost V 0 bases and J 0 bases, with 5 bases left between them. CDR1 is MNHEY and CDR2 is SVGAGI in the germline V gene. This CDR3 reads CASSYSQLNTEAFF. The CDR3 nucleotides read TGTGCCAGCAGTTACTCCCAGTTGAACACTGAAGCTTTCTTT.

The chain joins TRBV7-2 to TRBJ2-3; TRBD2 might be the D (6 bases). The CDR3 consists of 14 residues. Per germline, CDR1 SGHTA and CDR2 FQGNSA. Trimming cost V 5 bases and J 5 bases, with 14 bases left between them. The CDR3 region has the DNA TGTGCCAGCAGCGCAATACCGCGGGGAGATACGCAGTATTTT. Protein sequence: CASSAIPRGDTQYF.

The gene calls are TRBV5-4 and TRBJ2-7, with 9 bases lining up with TRBD1. The J segment lost 2 bases and the V segment lost 3 bases, leaving 6 bases of the junction unmatched. Germline V lookup: CDR1 SGHNT, CDR2 YYREEE (reference sequence). The CDR3 totals 15 residues. The CDR3 coding sequence is TGTGCCAGCAGCTCACCGGGACAGGGACCCTACGAGCAGTACTTC. It codes for CASSSPGQGPYEQYF. The variable domain in full, completed from reference TRBV5-4 and TRBJ2-7, reads ETGVTQSPTHLIKTRGQQVTLRCSSQSGHNTVSWYQQALGQGPQFIFQYYREEENGRGNFPPRFSGLQFPNYSSELNVNALELDDSALYLCASSSPGQGPYEQYFGPGTRLTVT.

This clone was recorded once. This chain connects TRBV19 to TRBJ2-7; no clear D gene. CDR1 is LNHDA, CDR2 SQIVND, per germline (reference sequence). This CDR3 is 15 amino acids long. V lost 2 bases and J 2 bases, leaving 13 bases between the germline ends. The CDR3: CASSIRPQVTYEQYF. CDR3 sequence (DNA): TGTGCCAGTAGTATAAGACCCCAGGTAACCTACGAGCAGTACTTC.

This chain joins TRBV6-1 and TRBJ2-7; maybe TRBD2 (5 bases). Trimming stripped 2 bases from V and 4 bases from J, with 15 bases between. The germline gives CDR1 MNHNS, CDR2 SASEGT. The CDR3 consists of 15 residues. The CDR3 DNA is TGTGCCAGCAGTGAATTGGTCGGGGAAAGGTACGAGCAGTACTTC. Its protein is CASSELVGERYEQYF.

The chain uses TRBV5-1 and TRBJ2-3, with D perhaps matching TRBD2 (6 bases). This CDR3 has 15 amino acids. The V gene's germline CDR1 is SGHRS and CDR2 YFSETQ. The V and J ends lost 4 bases and 0 bases respectively, with 12 bases between them. The CDR3 DNA follows: TGCGCCAGCAGCGGGGCTGGGACTAGCACAGATACGCAGTATTTT. This translates into CASSGAGTSTDTQYF.

J is TRBJ1-2 and V is TRBV19; TRBD1 agrees at 9 bases. CDR1 LNHDA and CDR2 SQIVND come from the germline V gene (reference sequence). J was trimmed by 4 bases and V by 6 bases; bases with no gene match: 9. The CDR3 is made up of 15 amino acids. The CDR3 DNA reads TGTGCCAGTAGGGACAGGACAGGGGATAGCTATGGCTACACCTTC. Translation: CASRDRTGDSYGYTF.

The V gene is TRBV18, the J gene TRBJ1-2, with a tentative D call TRBD1 (6 bases). Germline loops: CDR1 KGHSH, CDR2 LQKENI. The V end lost 1 base, the J end lost 6 bases, and 12 bases lay between the germline ends. The CDR3 is 14 amino acids. The DNA of the CDR3 is TGTGCCAGCTCACCACGGCAGGGGTCCCATGGCTACACCTTC. This sequence encodes CASSPRQGSHGYTF.

The rearrangement joins TRBV19 to TRBJ1-2; TRBD1 might be the D (6 bases). In germline, CDR1 is LNHDA, CDR2 SQIVND (reference sequence). The CDR3 loop spans 14 amino acids. V lost 5 bases to trimming and J lost 4 bases, with 14 bases between them. CDR3 nucleotides: TGTGCCAGTAGTCTGAGGACAGAGATCTATGGCTACACCTTC. Translating it yields CASSLRTEIYGYTF.

For this clone: The DNA is left out, because the CDR3 cannot be placed on it with certainty; the CDR3 is given as TCRdb lists it. V and J are TRBV14 and TRBJ1-2; TRBD1 is taken as the D call from the table, unchecked against the DNA. In germline, CDR1 is SGHDN, CDR2 FVKESK. The CDR3 length is 13 residues, termini included. Here the CDR3 reads CASSQVGTGIDTF.

The chain recombines TRBV4-1 with TRBJ1-6; D call uncertain. The CDR3 is 15 amino acids. Trimming removed 0 bases from V and 8 bases from J, with 11 bases in between. Germline-derived CDR1 and CDR2 are MGHRA and YSYEKL. The CDR3 bases are TGCGCCAGCAGCCAAGAAGGGCAGCGGGATTCACCCCTCCACTTT. It is translated as CASSQEGQRDSPLHF.

The V call is TRBV7-6, the J call TRBJ2-7; unclear D gene. V was shortened by 1 base and J by 0 bases, with 7 bases between the two germline ends. The CDR3 has 14 residues. Germline CDR1 SGHVS, CDR2 FNYEAQ. CDR3 nucleotides: TGTGCCAGCAGCTTAGAACAGAGCTCCTACGAGCAGTACTTC. Translating it yields CASSLEQSSYEQYF.

As concerns this clone: Relative to the germline gene, one junction end is altered; a read error may explain this. The rearrangement uses TRBV7-7 and TRBJ2-5, with TRBD1 matching 8 bases. From germline, CDR1 is SSHAT and CDR2 FNYEAQ (reference sequence). This CDR3 has 15 amino acids. The CDR3 reads CASSPGRQGAETQYF. CDR3 bases: TGTGCTAGCAGCCCCGGCCGGCAGGGGGCGGAGACCCAGTACTTC.

The chain has TRBV6-5 and TRBJ2-1, with 8 bases matching TRBD2. Germline V gives CDR1 MNHEY, CDR2 SVGAGI. This CDR3 comprises 15 residues. Trimming removed 2 bases from V and 9 bases from J; junction bases left unmatched: 9. DNA of the CDR3: TGTGCCAGCAGTTACAGTAGCGGGAATTCGGTTGAGCAGTTCTTC. This translates into CASSYSSGNSVEQFF.

The rearrangement uses TRBV4-1 and TRBJ2-7, with 7 bases matching TRBD2. The germline gives CDR1 MGHRA, CDR2 YSYEKL. Trimming removed 3 bases from V and 2 bases from J; junction bases left unmatched: 13. CDR3 length equals 17 residues. For the CDR3, the DNA is TGCGCCAGCAGCCAGGAGGCACGGACTAGAGGGGCCTACGAGCAGTACTTC. It translates to CASSQEARTRGAYEQYF.